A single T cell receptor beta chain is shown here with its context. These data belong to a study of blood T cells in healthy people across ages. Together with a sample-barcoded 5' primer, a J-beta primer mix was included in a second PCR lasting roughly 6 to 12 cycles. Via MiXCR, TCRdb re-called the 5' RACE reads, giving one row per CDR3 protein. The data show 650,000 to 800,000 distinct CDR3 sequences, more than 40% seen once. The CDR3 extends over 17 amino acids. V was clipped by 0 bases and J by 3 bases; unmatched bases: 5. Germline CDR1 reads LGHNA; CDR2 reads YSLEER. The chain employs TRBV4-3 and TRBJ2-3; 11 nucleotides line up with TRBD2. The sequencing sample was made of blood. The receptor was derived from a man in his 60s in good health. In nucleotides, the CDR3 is TGCGCCAGCAGCCAAGATGGCCTAGCGGGGGGAACAGATACGCAGTATTTT. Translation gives CASSQDGLAGGTDTQYF.